This T cell receptor beta chain was captured in a study of T-cell reconstitution after alpha-beta-depleted transplantation in children. Overall study results and limits: About two months after transplant, alpha-beta T cells reportedly came from several hundred expanded graft clones. T-cell numbers and diversity, one year after transplant, stemmed largely from T cells that were newly produced.

The CDR3 runs 18 residues. J was trimmed by 4 bases and V by 2 bases; bases with no gene match: 10. The TCRbeta library incorporated unique molecular identifiers. A single record per CDR3 protein comes from TCRdb applying MiXCR to the PCR reads. The data show hundreds of thousands of distinct CDR3 sequences, roughly 16% seen once. This clonotype was observed a handful of times. The antigen remains undetermined. This clonotype originated in a male patient aged 5 to 17 who had a stem cell transplant for acute lymphoblastic leukemia, so the T cells may come from the graft donor. The chain couples TRBV12-3 or TRBV12-4 to TRBJ2-3; 12 bases map to TRBD2. Specimen: PBMCs, mostly from graft donor cells, collected 360 days after TCRalphabeta/CD19-depleted stem cell transplant. The DNA of the CDR3 is TGTGCCAGCAGTTTAAGACTAGCGGGAGTACTATGGGCAGATACGCAGTATTTT. Translation: CASSLRLAGVLWADTQYF.